This T cell receptor (beta chain) was profiled in a study of identifying expanded T cells in peripheral blood. TCRdb keeps only in-frame clones here, not all; method: immunoSEQ multiplex PCR. The sample lists around 100,000 clones, roughly 89% occurring once. Findings and limits, study-wide: Across healthy donors, higher total template counts meant significantly greater approximately two-week count variance.

No infections or other immune events were documented during collection. This clone was detected a few times. Its antigen is unknown. This clonotype was sampled from a person aged 18 to 75 in good health. The sample was blood.

CDR3: CASSGQGQGGVNSPLHF. Written as DNA, the CDR3 is TGTGCCAGCAGCGGCCAGGGACAGGGCGGGGTTAATTCACCCCTCCACTTT. The J gene is TRBJ1-6, the V gene TRBV13; 9 bases fit TRBD1. The germline V gene has CDR1 PRHDT and CDR2 FYEKMQ (reference sequence). Losses at the gene ends were 5 bases for V and 6 bases for J; bases not matched to a gene: 11. CDR3 length: 17 amino acids.